The clone carrying this TCR beta chain was seen at least ten times. Its antigen is not known. The data originate from a study of neurological immune-mediated disorders. Findings of the study overall: Falling below healthy controls, multiple sclerosis showed the least TCR clonal expansion, while HTLV-1-associated myelopathy showed the most. The study found no CDR3 amino acid sequences shared by expanded clones across subjects, suggesting private repertoires in all groups. In multiple sclerosis patients, the repertoire cluster was unrelated to clinical or MRI findings.

As for the cDNA, it was generated by 5'RACE with 10-nucleotide random UMIs. TCRdb re-derived calls from the 5' RACE reads in MiXCR, one entry per CDR3 protein. The sample records some 61,000 distinct CDR3 sequences, roughly 3.6% being singletons. Germline loops: CDR1 SGHRS, CDR2 YFSETQ. The CDR3 totals 17 residues. The V end lost 3 bases, the J end lost 2 bases, and 17 bases lay between the germline ends. V usage is TRBV5-1 and J usage is TRBJ2-2, with D perhaps TRBD1 or TRBD2 (5 bases each). The TCR originated in a man younger than 45 with multiple sclerosis. The specimen was PBMCs. CDR3 DNA: TGCGCCAGCAGCTACGGTCCCGGGACCACTAACACCGGGGAGCTGTTTTTT. Protein product: CASSYGPGTTNTGELFF.